The rows below give T cell receptor beta chains drawn from one sample of a study of blood T cell repertoires in COVID-19. Method: immunoSEQ multiplex PCR; TCRdb's copy keeps in-frame clones and lacks some. Here the sample spans about 80,000 clones, around 90% being singletons. The sample consisted of peripheral blood. These TCRs come from a woman older than 75 with acute or convalescent COVID-19. The CDR3 runs from the conserved cysteine through the conserved F or W. D genes are given only for firm matches. The size of a clone is reported for some rows only, either as once, few or many, or as a class for expanded clones.

J,D,V,size,DNA,CDR3
TRBJ2-2,-,TRBV12-3/TRBV12-4,-,TGTGCCAGCAGTTTGGCAGACACCGGGGAGCTGTTTTTT,CASSLADTGELFF
TRBJ2-7,TRBD2,TRBV6-6,-,TGTGCCAGCAGTACCGGGACTAGCCGAACCTACGAGCAGTACTTC,CASSTGTSRTYEQYF
TRBJ2-3,TRBD2,TRBV24-1,once,TGTGCCACCAGTGACCCTTCTAGCGGGGGGACCAGCACAGATACGCAGTATTTT,CATSDPSSGGTSTDTQYF
TRBJ2-1,TRBD2,TRBV9,-,TGTGCCAGCAGCGTAGGACTAGCGGAGGGGAGCTCCTACAATGAGCAGTTCTTC,CASSVGLAEGSSYNEQFF
TRBJ2-1,TRBD2,TRBV10-1,-,TGCGCCAGCAGTTCCGGGACTACGAACCTCAATGAGCAGTTCTTC,CASSSGTTNLNEQFF
TRBJ2-5,TRBD2,TRBV5-6,-,TGTGCCAGCAGCAGCGGGAGGGGGAGGCAAGAGACCCAGTACTTC,CASSSGRGRQETQYF
TRBJ2-7,TRBD1,TRBV19,-,TGTGCCAGTAGCTCAGACAGGGCCTACGAGCAGTACTTC,CASSSDRAYEQYF
TRBJ2-6,TRBD1,TRBV7-9,-,TGTGCCAGCAGCCGTTTGACAGGGGCTGGGGCCAACGTCCTGACTTTC,CASSRLTGAGANVLTF
TRBJ2-7,TRBD1,TRBV12-3/TRBV12-4,-,TGTGCCAGCTCGTACCGACAGGGTGACGAGCAGTACTTC,CASSYRQGDEQYF
TRBJ2-5,TRBD1,TRBV27,few,TGTGCCAGCGGACAGGTCGTTGAGACCCAGTACTTC,CASGQVVETQYF
TRBJ2-3,TRBD1,TRBV10-3,-,TGTGCCATCAGTGATCCGGACAGGGAAGCCACAGATACGCAGTATTTT,CAISDPDREATDTQYF
TRBJ2-3,TRBD1,TRBV19,-,TGTGCCAGTAGGTCATCGGACAGGTTAAGCACAGATACGCAGTATTTT,CASRSSDRLSTDTQYF
TRBJ2-7,TRBD1,TRBV7-7,-,TGTGCTAGCAGTTTGGACAGGGCCGGCGAGCAGTACTTC,CASSLDRAGEQYF
TRBJ2-1,-,TRBV19,-,TGTGCCAGTAGTATACAGGCTAGGAGGGATGAGCAGTTCTTC,CASSIQARRDEQFF
TRBJ2-2,TRBD1,TRBV3-1/TRBV3-2,-,TGTGCCAGCAGCTACAGGGGTTTGAACACCGGGGAGCTGTTTTTT,CASSYRGLNTGELFF
TRBJ1-2,-,TRBV25-1,-,TGTGCCAGCAGTCCCCCGGGGGGCGGCTATGGCTACACCTTC,CASSPPGGGYGYTF
TRBJ1-1,-,TRBV9,-,TGTGCCAGCAGCGAAGGGGGCACTGAAGCTTTCTTT,CASSEGGTEAFF
TRBJ1-4,TRBD1,TRBV28,-,TGTGCCAGCGGAAGTCAGGGGGTGTCGGAAAAACTGTTTTTT,CASGSQGVSEKLFF
TRBJ2-5,TRBD1,TRBV5-1,-,TGCGCCAGCAGCTCGGGACAGGGTATGGAGACCCAGTACTTC,CASSSGQGMETQYF
TRBJ2-1,TRBD2,TRBV15,-,TGTGCCACCAGCAGACTTCCTAGCGGAGTCTACAATGAGCAGTTCTTC,CATSRLPSGVYNEQFF
TRBJ1-1,-,TRBV29-1,-,TGCAGCTTTTATCAGGGGACTGAAGCTTTCTTT,CSFYQGTEAFF
TRBJ1-1,-,TRBV10-3,-,TGTGCCATCAGTGAGTCGGGAGGGTTCACTGAAGCTTTCTTT,CAISESGGFTEAFF
TRBJ1-5,TRBD1,TRBV18,-,TGTGCCAGCTCACCCCGGACAGGGGTAAATCAGCCCCAGCATTTT,CASSPRTGVNQPQHF
TRBJ2-1,-,TRBV5-1,-,TGCGCCAGCAGCTTGGCCGGGGGTTACCAGTTCAATGAGCAGTTCTTC,CASSLAGGYQFNEQFF
TRBJ2-3,-,TRBV12-3/TRBV12-4,-,TGTGCCAGCAGTTTTTCACACACAGATACGCAGTATTTT,CASSFSHTDTQYF
TRBJ2-1,-,TRBV30,-,TGTGCCTGGAGCAGGGACGGGGGAAATGAGCAGTTCTTC,CAWSRDGGNEQFF
TRBJ2-2,TRBD1,TRBV7-9,-,TGTGCCAGCAGCACAGACAGGGGGTACACCGGGGAGCTGTTTTTT,CASSTDRGYTGELFF
TRBJ1-2,-,TRBV19,few,TGTGCCAGTAGTTCGAACTATGGCTACACCTTC,CASSSNYGYTF
TRBJ2-3,-,TRBV19,-,TGTGCCAGTAGTCCGTCGGCAGATACGCAGTATTTT,CASSPSADTQYF
TRBJ2-1,TRBD2,TRBV3-1/TRBV3-2,once,TGTGCCAGCAGCTTCTGGACTAGCGGGAGTAGGGATGAGCAGTTCTTC,CASSFWTSGSRDEQFF
TRBJ1-5,TRBD1,TRBV2,few,TGTGCCAGCAGCCAGACAGGGGGCCCTCAGCCCCAGCATTTT,CASSQTGGPQPQHF
TRBJ2-2,-,TRBV5-1,-,TGCGCCAGCAGCCTAATAACAGGGAACACCGGGGAGCTGTTTTTT,CASSLITGNTGELFF
TRBJ2-1,TRBD1,TRBV19,-,TGTGCCACCCAGAGGTCAGGGGGAGAGAGGGAGCAGTTCTTC,CATQRSGGEREQFF
TRBJ1-1,TRBD1,TRBV5-1,-,TGCGCCAGCAGTTCGACGACAGGGGGCGCGGGTGAAGCTTTCTTT,CASSSTTGGAGEAFF
TRBJ2-1,TRBD2,TRBV19,-,TGTGCCACCTCGTGGGGGGGAAGCTCCTACAATGAGCAGTTCTTC,CATSWGGSSYNEQFF
TRBJ2-7,TRBD1,TRBV2,-,TGTGCCAGCAGAGTAGGGACAGGCAATGGTCTTTTTACCTCCTACGAGCAGTACTTC,CASRVGTGNGLFTSYEQYF
TRBJ1-5,-,TRBV21-1,-,TGTGCCAGCAGCAAAGGGCCCAGGGGTGACAATCAGCCCCAGCATTTT,CASSKGPRGDNQPQHF
TRBJ1-2,TRBD1,TRBV6-5,-,TGTGCCAGCAGGGGACAGGGGGCGAGAAATGGCTACACCTTC,CASRGQGARNGYTF
TRBJ1-2,-,TRBV6-5,-,TGTGCCAGCAGCCAGGACAGTTCCTATGGCTACACCTTC,CASSQDSSYGYTF
TRBJ2-1,-,TRBV19,-,TGTGCCAGTAGCCTCACGGCTGGAGGTGAGCAGTTCTTC,CASSLTAGGEQFF
TRBJ2-7,TRBD1,TRBV3-1/TRBV3-2,-,TGTGCCAGCACCCAAGGGGGCAGAAGTTACGAGCAGTACTTC,CASTQGGRSYEQYF
TRBJ2-3,TRBD2,TRBV14,-,TGTGCCAGCAGCAAGAGGGGACTAGCAGGATCAGATACGCAGTATTTT,CASSKRGLAGSDTQYF
TRBJ1-1,-,TRBV6-2/TRBV6-3,-,TGTGCCAGCAGCTTTAACTCGCGCGGGAGCACTGAAGCTTTCTTT,CASSFNSRGSTEAFF
TRBJ2-2,TRBD2,TRBV6-4,-,TGTGCCAGCAGTGACTCGAGTAGCGGGAGACGTCGTCGGGAGCTGTTTTTT,CASSDSSSGRRRRELFF
TRBJ1-5,-,TRBV6-6,once,TGTGCCAGCAGGCGACAGGATAGCAATCAGCCCCAGCATTTT,CASRRQDSNQPQHF